Listed below are T cell receptor beta chains from one sample, sequenced in a study of blood T cell repertoires in COVID-19. TCRdb keeps only in-frame clones here, not all; method: immunoSEQ multiplex PCR. Altogether some 290,000 clones are present, 75% to 90% being singletons, with the ten largest covering over 4.5%. The sequenced sample was peripheral blood. The receptor set was obtained from a man aged 55-75 years who had recovered from COVID-19. CDR3s include the opening cysteine and the closing phenylalanine or tryptophan. D genes are given only for firm matches. A row's size may be missing; if present it is once, few, many or a size class.

j_gene: TRBJ1-3
d_gene: TRBD1
len: 14
abundance: -
v_gene: TRBV7-9
CDR3nt: TGTGCCAGCAGCTCGACAGGGGTTGGAAACACCATATATTTT
CDR3aa: CASSSTGVGNTIYF

j_gene: TRBJ1-2
d_gene: -
len: 15
abundance: -
v_gene: TRBV4-2
CDR3nt: TGTGCCAGCAGCCAAGATAATGCGGGTTTGTATGGCTACACCTTC
CDR3aa: CASSQDNAGLYGYTF

j_gene: TRBJ2-7
d_gene: TRBD2
len: 16
abundance: -
v_gene: TRBV3-1/TRBV3-2
CDR3nt: TGTGCCAGCAGCCGGGACTACCTGGGAAGCTCCTACGAGCAGTACTTC
CDR3aa: CASSRDYLGSSYEQYF

j_gene: TRBJ2-5
d_gene: TRBD1
len: 15
abundance: -
v_gene: TRBV5-5
CDR3nt: TGTGCCAGCAGCACCGGGACAGCCTACCAAGAGACCCAGTACTTC
CDR3aa: CASSTGTAYQETQYF

j_gene: TRBJ2-7
d_gene: -
len: 13
abundance: -
v_gene: TRBV5-1
CDR3nt: TGCGCCAGCAGCTTGACAGGGTACTACGAGCAGTACTTC
CDR3aa: CASSLTGYYEQYF

j_gene: TRBJ2-1
d_gene: TRBD1
len: 16
abundance: -
v_gene: TRBV19
CDR3nt: TGTGCCAGTAGTAGAGGAACCGGGACAGGGAAAGATGAGCAGTTCTTC
CDR3aa: CASSRGTGTGKDEQFF

j_gene: TRBJ2-1
d_gene: -
len: 13
abundance: -
v_gene: TRBV7-9
CDR3nt: TGTGCCAGCAGCTCTGACTCCCGCGATGAGCAGTTCTTC
CDR3aa: CASSSDSRDEQFF

j_gene: TRBJ2-6
d_gene: -
len: 15
abundance: -
v_gene: TRBV18
CDR3nt: TGTGCCAGCTCACCGTCCCACTCTGGGGCCAACGTCCTGACTTTC
CDR3aa: CASSPSHSGANVLTF

j_gene: TRBJ2-3
d_gene: TRBD1
len: 15
abundance: -
v_gene: TRBV28
CDR3nt: TGTGCCAGCAGTCCGGGACAGGGCAACGCAGATACGCAGTATTTT
CDR3aa: CASSPGQGNADTQYF

j_gene: TRBJ2-2
d_gene: TRBD2
len: 18
abundance: few
v_gene: TRBV18
CDR3nt: TGTGCCAGCTCACCTCCCACTCTAGCGGGAGCTAGCACCGGGGAGCTGTTTTTT
CDR3aa: CASSPPTLAGASTGELFF

j_gene: TRBJ1-1
d_gene: -
len: 14
abundance: -
v_gene: TRBV6-5
CDR3nt: TGTGCCAGCAGTTACTCTCGGGTGAACACTGAAGCTTTCTTT
CDR3aa: CASSYSRVNTEAFF

j_gene: TRBJ2-2
d_gene: TRBD1
len: 16
abundance: -
v_gene: TRBV6-5
CDR3nt: TGTGCCAGCAGTTACCGGCAGACAGGGTGGGGCGGGGAGCTGTTTTTT
CDR3aa: CASSYRQTGWGGELFF